This T cell receptor beta chain was obtained from a study of spatial heterogeneity in lung cancer. TCRdb reprocessed the 5' RACE reads with MiXCR, giving one entry per CDR3 protein. This table has about 45,000 distinct CDR3 sequences, around 13% appearing once. Noted time point: sample taken at primary tumor resection. Material for sequencing was whole RNA from tumor, nontumor lung or frozen PBMC, left unsorted. In this sample, this clonotype turned up once. CDR1 is SGHRS and CDR2 is YFSETQ in the germline V gene. The CDR3 extends over 15 amino acids. V was clipped by 0 bases and J by 5 bases; unmatched bases: 4.

This material consisted of PBMCs, taken at surgery. The V gene is TRBV5-1, the J gene TRBJ2-2; TRBD1 matches at 7 bases. This clonotype was sampled from a male donor with early-stage non-small cell lung cancer. In DNA form, the CDR3 reads TGCGCCAGCAGCTTGGCGCCGACAGGGACCGGGGAGCTGTTTTTT. Its translation: CASSLAPTGTGELFF. The whole variable domain, filled in from reference TRBV5-1 and TRBJ2-2, reads KAGVTQTPRYLIKTRGQQVTLSCSPISGHRSVSWYQQTPGQGLQFLFEYFSETQRNKGNFPGRFSGRQFSNSRSEMNVSTLELGDSALYLCASSLAPTGTGELFFGEGSRLTVL.